This T cell receptor beta chain was found in a study of prognosis after radiotherapy for stage I lung cancer. Across the study: Patients with non-small cell lung cancer were all judged medically inoperable.

General study findings and limits: Patients with metastases reportedly showed TRBV and TRBJ gene usage that differed from patients without metastases.

Blood draws of 5.5 to 6 milliliters of peripheral blood occurred at each of two time points. TCR beta CDR3 amplification from genomic DNA was performed by two-round multiplex PCR. During first-round PCR, primers specific to each TRBV and TRBJ gene were used. TCRdb reprocessed the multiplex PCR reads with MiXCR, giving one entry per CDR3 protein. The repertoire holds around 14,000 distinct CDR3 sequences, roughly a third seen once, with less than 45% in the top ten. This clonotype was found many times. Its antigen is unidentified. The CDR3 has 12 amino acids. Germline V gene sequence: CDR1 GTSNPN, CDR2 SVGIG (reference sequence). V lost 5 bases to trimming and J lost 7 bases, with 15 bases between them.

Sequences were derived from PBMCs, sampled before or after stereotactic body radiation therapy (not recorded which). This clonotype was sampled from a donor over 45 with non-small cell lung cancer. The V gene is TRBV30, the J gene TRBJ2-7; perhaps TRBD1 as D (5 bases). CDR3 coding DNA: TGTGCCTGGGGACGCAGGGTGGGGGAGCAGTACTTC. It codes for CAWGRRVGEQYF.